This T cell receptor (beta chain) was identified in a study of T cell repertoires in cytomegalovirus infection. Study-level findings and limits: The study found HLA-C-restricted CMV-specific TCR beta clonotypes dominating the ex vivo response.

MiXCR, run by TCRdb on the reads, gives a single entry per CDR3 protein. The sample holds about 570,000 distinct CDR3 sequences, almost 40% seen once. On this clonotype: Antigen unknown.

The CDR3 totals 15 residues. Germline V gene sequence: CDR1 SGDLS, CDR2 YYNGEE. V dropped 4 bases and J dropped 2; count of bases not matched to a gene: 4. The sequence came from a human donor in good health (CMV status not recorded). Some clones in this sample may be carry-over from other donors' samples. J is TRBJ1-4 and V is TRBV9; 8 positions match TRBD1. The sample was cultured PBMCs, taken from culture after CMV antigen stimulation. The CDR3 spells CASSPGQGTNEKLFF. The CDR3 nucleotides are TGTGCCAGCAGCCCAGGACAGGGCACTAATGAAAAACTGTTTTTT.